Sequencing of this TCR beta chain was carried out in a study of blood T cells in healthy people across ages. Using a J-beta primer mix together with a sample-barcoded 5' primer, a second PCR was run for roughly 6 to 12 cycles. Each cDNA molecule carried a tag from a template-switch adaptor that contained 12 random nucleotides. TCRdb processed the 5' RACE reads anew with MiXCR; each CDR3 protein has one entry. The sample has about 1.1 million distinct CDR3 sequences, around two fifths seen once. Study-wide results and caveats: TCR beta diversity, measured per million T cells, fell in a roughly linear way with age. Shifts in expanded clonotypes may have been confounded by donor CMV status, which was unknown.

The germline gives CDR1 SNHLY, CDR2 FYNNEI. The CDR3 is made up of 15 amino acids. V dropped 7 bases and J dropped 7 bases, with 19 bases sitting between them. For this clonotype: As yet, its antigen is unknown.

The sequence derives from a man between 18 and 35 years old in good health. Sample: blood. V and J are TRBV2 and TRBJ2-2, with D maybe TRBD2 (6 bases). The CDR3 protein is CASNTRLGVSGELFF. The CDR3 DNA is TGTGCCAGCAACACGCGACTAGGCGTGAGCGGGGAGCTGTTTTTT.